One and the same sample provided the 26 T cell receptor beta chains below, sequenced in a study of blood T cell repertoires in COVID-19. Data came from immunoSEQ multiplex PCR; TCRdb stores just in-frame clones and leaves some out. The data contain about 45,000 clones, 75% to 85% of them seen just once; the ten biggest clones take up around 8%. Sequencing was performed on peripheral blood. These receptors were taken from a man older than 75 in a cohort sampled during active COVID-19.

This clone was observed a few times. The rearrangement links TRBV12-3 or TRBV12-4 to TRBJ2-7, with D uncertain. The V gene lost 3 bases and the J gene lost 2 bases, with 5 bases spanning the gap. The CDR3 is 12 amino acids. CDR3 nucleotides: TGTGCCAGCAGTTTCAGTCCCTACGAGCAGTACTTC. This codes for CASSFSPYEQYF.

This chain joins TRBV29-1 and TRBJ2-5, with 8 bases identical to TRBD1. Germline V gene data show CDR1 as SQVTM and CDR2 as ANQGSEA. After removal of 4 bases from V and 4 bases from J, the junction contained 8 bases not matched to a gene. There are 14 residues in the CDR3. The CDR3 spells CSVAAGGARETQYF. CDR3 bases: TGCAGCGTTGCCGCAGGGGGCGCTAGAGAGACCCAGTACTTC.

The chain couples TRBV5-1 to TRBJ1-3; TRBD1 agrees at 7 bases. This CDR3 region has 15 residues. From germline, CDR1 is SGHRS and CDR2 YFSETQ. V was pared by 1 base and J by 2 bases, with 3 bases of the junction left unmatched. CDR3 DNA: TGCGCCAGCAGCTTGACAGGGGAAACTGGAAACACCATATATTTT. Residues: CASSLTGETGNTIYF.

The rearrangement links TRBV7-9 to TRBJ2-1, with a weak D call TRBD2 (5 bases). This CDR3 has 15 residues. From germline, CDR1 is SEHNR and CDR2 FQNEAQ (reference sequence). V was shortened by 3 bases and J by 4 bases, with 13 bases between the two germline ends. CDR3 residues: CASSFVGLKYNEQFF. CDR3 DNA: TGTGCCAGCAGCTTTGTAGGACTCAAATACAATGAGCAGTTCTTC.

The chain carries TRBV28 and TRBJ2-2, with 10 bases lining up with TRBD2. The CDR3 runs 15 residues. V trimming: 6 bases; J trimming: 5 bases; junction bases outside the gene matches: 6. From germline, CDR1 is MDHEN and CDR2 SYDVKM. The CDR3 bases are TGTGCCAGCAGCCCGAGCGGGAGGGGGACCGGGGAGCTGTTTTTT. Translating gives CASSPSGRGTGELFF. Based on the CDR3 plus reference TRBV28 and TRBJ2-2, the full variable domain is DVKVTQSSRYLVKRTGEKVFLECVQDMDHENMFWYRQDPGLGLRLIYFSYDVKMKEKGDIPEGYSVSREKKERFSLILESASTNQTSMYLCASSPSGRGTGELFFGEGSRLTVL.

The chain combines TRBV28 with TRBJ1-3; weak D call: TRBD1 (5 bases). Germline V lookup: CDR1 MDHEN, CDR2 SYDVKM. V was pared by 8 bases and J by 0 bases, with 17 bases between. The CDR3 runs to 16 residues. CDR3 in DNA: TGTGCCAGCCTTACGCAGGGCAGAAGCTCTGGAAACACCATATATTTT. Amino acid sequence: CASLTQGRSSGNTIYF.

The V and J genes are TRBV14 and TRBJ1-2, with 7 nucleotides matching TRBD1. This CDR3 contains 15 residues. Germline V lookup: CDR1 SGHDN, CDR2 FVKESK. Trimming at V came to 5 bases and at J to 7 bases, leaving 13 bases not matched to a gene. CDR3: CASSSYDRVMSGYTF. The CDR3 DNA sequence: TGTGCCAGCAGCTCATACGACAGGGTGATGAGTGGCTACACCTTC. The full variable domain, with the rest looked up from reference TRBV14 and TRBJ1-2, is EAGVTQFPSHSVIEKGQTVTLRCDPISGHDNLYWYRRVMGKEIKFLLHFVKESKQDESGMPNNRFLAERTGGTYSTLKVQPAELEDSGVYFCASSSYDRVMSGYTFGSGTRLTVV.

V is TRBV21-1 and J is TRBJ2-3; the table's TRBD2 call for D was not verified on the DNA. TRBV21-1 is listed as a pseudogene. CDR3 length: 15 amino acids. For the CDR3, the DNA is TGTGCCAGCAGCAAAGTGAGGCGTTCCACAGATACGCAGTATTTT. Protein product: CASSKVRRSTDTQYF.

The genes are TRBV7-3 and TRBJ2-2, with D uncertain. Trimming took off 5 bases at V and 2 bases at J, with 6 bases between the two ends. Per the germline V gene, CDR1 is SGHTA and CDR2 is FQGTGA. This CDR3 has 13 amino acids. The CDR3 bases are TGTGCCAGCAGCACCAGTAACACCGGGGAGCTGTTTTTT. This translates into CASSTSNTGELFF.

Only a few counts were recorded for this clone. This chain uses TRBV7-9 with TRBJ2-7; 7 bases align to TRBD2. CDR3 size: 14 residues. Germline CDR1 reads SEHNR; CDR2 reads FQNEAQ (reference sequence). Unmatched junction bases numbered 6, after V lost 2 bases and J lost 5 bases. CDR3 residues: CASSLYPGGHEQYF. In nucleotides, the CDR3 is TGTGCCAGCAGCTTATATCCGGGGGGACACGAGCAGTACTTC.

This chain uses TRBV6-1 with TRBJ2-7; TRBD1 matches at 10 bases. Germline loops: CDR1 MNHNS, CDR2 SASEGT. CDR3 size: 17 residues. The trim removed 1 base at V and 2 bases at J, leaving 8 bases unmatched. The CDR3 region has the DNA TGTGCCAGCAGTGAAGGTGTTGACAGGGGGCGCACCTACGAGCAGTACTTC. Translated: CASSEGVDRGRTYEQYF.

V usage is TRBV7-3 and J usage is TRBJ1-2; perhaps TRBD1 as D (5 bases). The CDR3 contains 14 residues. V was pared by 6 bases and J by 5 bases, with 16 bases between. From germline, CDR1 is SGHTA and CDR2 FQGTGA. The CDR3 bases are TGTGCCAGCAGTCCTTCAGGCAGGGATTATGGCTACACCTTC. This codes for CASSPSGRDYGYTF. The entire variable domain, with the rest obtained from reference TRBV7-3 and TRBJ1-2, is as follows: GAGVSQTPSNKVTEKGKYVELRCDPISGHTALYWYRQSLGQGPEFLIYFQGTGAADDSGLPNDRFFAVRPEGSVSTLKIQRTERGDSAVYLCASSPSGRDYGYTFGSGTRLTVV.

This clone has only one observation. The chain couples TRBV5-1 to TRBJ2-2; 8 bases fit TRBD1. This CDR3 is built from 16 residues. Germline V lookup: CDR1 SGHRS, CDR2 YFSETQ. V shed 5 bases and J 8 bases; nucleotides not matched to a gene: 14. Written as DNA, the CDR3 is TGCGCCAGCAGAAGGTCGGACAGGGACGGCACGGGGGAGCTGTTTTTT. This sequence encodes CASRRSDRDGTGELFF.

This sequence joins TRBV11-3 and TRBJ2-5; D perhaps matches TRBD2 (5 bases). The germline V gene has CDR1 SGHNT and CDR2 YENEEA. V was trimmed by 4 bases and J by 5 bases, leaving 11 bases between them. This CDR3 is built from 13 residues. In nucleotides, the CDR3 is TGTGCCAGCAGCTCCGGGATAGGGGAGACCCAGTACTTC. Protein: CASSSGIGETQYF.

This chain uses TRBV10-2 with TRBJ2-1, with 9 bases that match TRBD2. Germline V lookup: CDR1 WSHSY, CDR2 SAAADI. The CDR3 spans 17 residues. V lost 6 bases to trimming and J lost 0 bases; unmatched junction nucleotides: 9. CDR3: CASRGGSGGLSYNEQFF. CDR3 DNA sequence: TGCGCCAGCAGAGGGGGTAGCGGGGGTCTCTCCTACAATGAGCAGTTCTTC.

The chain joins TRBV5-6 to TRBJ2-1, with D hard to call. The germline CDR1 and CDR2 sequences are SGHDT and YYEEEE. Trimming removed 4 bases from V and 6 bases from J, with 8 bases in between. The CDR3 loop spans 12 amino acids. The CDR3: CASSRGPNEQFF. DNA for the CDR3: TGTGCCAGCAGCCGTGGGCCCAATGAGCAGTTCTTC.

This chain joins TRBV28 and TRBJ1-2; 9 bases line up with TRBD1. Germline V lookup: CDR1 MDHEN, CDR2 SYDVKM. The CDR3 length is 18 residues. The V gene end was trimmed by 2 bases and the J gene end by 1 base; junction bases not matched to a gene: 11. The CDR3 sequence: CASSLPRGRTGDNYGYTF. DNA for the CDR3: TGTGCCAGCAGTTTACCCAGAGGGCGGACAGGGGATAACTATGGCTACACCTTC.

This CDR3 is CASSLTSGYRDTQYF. The CDR3 bases are TGCGCCAGCAGCTTAACTAGCGGCTATCGAGATACGCAGTATTTT. The V call is TRBV5-1, the J call TRBJ2-3; 8 nucleotides line up with TRBD2. V was clipped by 2 bases and J by 5 bases; unmatched bases: 7. The germline CDR1 and CDR2 sequences are SGHRS and YFSETQ. The CDR3 covers 15 residues.

As DNA, the CDR3 is TGCAGCGTTGCTTTTAGGGACAGGGTAGGCGAGCAGTACTTC. It translates to CSVAFRDRVGEQYF. This chain links TRBV29-1 with TRBJ2-7; TRBD1 aligns across 9 bases. This CDR3 region has 14 residues. V trimming: 4 bases; J trimming: 6 bases; junction bases outside the gene matches: 10. CDR1 is SQVTM, CDR2 ANQGSEA, per germline.

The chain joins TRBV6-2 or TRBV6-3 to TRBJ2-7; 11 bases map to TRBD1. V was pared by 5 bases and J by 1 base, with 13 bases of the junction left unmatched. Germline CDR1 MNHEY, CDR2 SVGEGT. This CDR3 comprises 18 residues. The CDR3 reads CASSRTGGRSKLSYEQYF. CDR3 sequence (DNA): TGTGCCAGCAGTAGGACAGGGGGCAGGAGTAAACTGTCCTACGAGCAGTACTTC.

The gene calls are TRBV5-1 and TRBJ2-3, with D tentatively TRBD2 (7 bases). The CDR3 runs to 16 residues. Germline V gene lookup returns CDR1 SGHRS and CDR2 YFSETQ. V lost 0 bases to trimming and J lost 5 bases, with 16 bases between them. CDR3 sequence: CASSLAGGTNLDTQYF. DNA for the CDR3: TGCGCCAGCAGCTTGGCCGGGGGGACAAACTTAGATACGCAGTATTTT. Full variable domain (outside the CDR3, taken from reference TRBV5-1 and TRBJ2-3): KAGVTQTPRYLIKTRGQQVTLSCSPISGHRSVSWYQQTPGQGLQFLFEYFSETQRNKGNFPGRFSGRQFSNSRSEMNVSTLELGDSALYLCASSLAGGTNLDTQYFGPGTRLTVL.

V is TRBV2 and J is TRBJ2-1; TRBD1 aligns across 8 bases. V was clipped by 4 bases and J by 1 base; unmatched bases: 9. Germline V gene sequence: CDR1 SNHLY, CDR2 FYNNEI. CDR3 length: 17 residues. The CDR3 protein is CASSGRTGRRSYNEQFF. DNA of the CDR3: TGTGCCAGCAGTGGGAGGACAGGGCGGAGGTCCTACAATGAGCAGTTCTTC.

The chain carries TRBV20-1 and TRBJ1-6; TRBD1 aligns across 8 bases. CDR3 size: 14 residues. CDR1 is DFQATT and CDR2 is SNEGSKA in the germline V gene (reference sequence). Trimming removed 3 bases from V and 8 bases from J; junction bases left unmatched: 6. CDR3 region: CSASRTGRYSPLHF. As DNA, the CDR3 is TGCAGTGCTAGTAGGACAGGGCGGTATTCACCCCTCCACTTT.

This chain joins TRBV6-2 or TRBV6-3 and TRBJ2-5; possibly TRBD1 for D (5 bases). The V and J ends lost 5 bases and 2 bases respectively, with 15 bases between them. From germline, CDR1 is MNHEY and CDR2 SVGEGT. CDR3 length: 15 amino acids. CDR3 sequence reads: CASSPRVVWQETQYF. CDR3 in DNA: TGTGCCAGCAGTCCCAGGGTGGTGTGGCAAGAGACCCAGTACTTC.

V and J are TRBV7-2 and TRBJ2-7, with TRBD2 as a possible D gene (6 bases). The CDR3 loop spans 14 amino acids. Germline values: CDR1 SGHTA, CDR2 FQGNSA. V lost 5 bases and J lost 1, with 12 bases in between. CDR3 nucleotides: TGTGCCAGCAGCCCTTATAGCGGATCCTACGAGCAGTACTTC. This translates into CASSPYSGSYEQYF.

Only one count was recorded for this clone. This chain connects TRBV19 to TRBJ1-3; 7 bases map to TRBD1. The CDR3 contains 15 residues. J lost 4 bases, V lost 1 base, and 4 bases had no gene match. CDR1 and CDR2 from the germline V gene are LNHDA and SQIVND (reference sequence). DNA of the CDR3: TGTGCCAGTAGTATAGGCGGGACAGCAGGAAACACCATATATTTT. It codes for CASSIGGTAGNTIYF.